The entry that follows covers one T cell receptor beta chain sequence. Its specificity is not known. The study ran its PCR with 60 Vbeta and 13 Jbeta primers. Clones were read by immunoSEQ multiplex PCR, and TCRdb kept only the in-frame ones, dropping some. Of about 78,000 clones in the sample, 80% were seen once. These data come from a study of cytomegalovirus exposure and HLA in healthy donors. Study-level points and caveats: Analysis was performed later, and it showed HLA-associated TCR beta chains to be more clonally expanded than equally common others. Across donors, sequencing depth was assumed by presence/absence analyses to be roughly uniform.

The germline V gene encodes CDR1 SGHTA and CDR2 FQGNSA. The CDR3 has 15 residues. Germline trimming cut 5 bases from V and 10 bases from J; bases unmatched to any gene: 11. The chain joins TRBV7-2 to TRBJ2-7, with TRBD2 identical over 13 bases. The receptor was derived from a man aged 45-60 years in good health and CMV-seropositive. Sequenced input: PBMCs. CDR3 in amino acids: CASSARTSGRLPQYF. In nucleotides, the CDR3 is TGTGCCAGCAGCGCCCGGACTAGCGGGAGACTTCCCCAGTACTTC.